These 16 T cell receptor beta chains were sequenced from one sample in a study of human T cells and chemical hapten exposure. Time point in this sample: patch test 1, 2 weeks after DPC sensitization. Documented treatment: therapeutic diphenylcyclopropenone sensitization with weekly scalp DPC. Each CDR3 protein is one row after TCRdb ran MiXCR on the RACE reads. The sample consists of tens of thousands of distinct CDR3 sequences, 12% of them appearing once. The source material was whole blood, sampled in connection with sensitization to the hapten diphenylcyclopropenone (DPC). The origin of the receptors is a woman aged 55-69 years with alopecia areata. Some clones in this sample may be carry-over from other donors' samples.

The rearrangement uses TRBV10-3 and TRBJ2-2; D is ambiguous. The CDR3 runs 12 residues. V lost 8 bases and J lost 4, with 8 bases in between. CDR1 and CDR2 (germline): ENHRY, SYGVKD. CDR3 sequence (DNA): TGTGCCATCGAGGTTAGCACCGGGGAGCTGTTTTTT. Its protein is CAIEVSTGELFF.

This clonotype came up many times. V is TRBV18 and J is TRBJ2-7, with unresolved D. Trimming removed 4 bases from V and 1 base from J, with 11 bases in between. Per germline, CDR1 KGHSH and CDR2 LQKENI. The CDR3 contains 14 residues. CDR3 residues: CASSLRQESYEQYF. The CDR3 DNA is TGTGCCAGCTCACTCCGGCAGGAGTCCTACGAGCAGTACTTC.

This clonotype was observed at least ten times. The CDR3 loop is CASSHGTGNSPLHF. The CDR3 DNA sequence: TGTGCCAGCTCACACGGGACAGGAAATTCACCCCTCCACTTT. The chain recombines TRBV18 with TRBJ1-6; 8 positions match TRBD1. The germline CDR1 and CDR2 sequences are KGHSH and LQKENI. V dropped 4 bases and J dropped 7; count of bases not matched to a gene: 3. CDR3 size: 14 residues.

This clonotype was counted only a few times. The chain is built from TRBV7-2 and TRBJ2-5; 7 bases align to TRBD2. Germline values: CDR1 SGHTA, CDR2 FQGNSA. The CDR3 extends over 15 amino acids. The ends lost 5 bases at V and 5 bases at J; junction bases unmatched: 11. CDR3 nucleotides: TGTGCCAGCAGCACCCGAGCGGGGCGGGGGGAGACCCAGTACTTC. Amino acid sequence: CASSTRAGRGETQYF.

Comments on this clonotype: The conserved phenylalanine or tryptophan normally closing the CDR3 is absent here, so this likely arose from a read error. This chain uses TRBV5-1 with TRBJ1-1, with D unclear. The germline V gene encodes CDR1 SGHRS and CDR2 YFSETQ. The CDR3 is 14 amino acids. Trimming took off 0 bases at V and 5 bases at J, with 11 bases between the two ends. CDR3 nucleotides: TGCGCCAGCAGCTTGGCCGAAGGAGGTACTGAAGCTTTCTCT. Translated: CASSLAEGGTEAFS.

This clonotype was seen a handful of times. The CDR3 reads CASSSLKGQGSITF. CDR3 in DNA: TGTGCCAGCAGCTCACTAAAAGGACAGGGTTCTATCACCTTC. The genes are TRBV7-9 and TRBJ1-2; 8 nucleotides agree with TRBD1. The CDR3 runs 14 residues. After removal of 4 bases from V and 13 bases from J, the junction contained 14 bases not matched to a gene. Germline loops: CDR1 SEHNR, CDR2 FQNEAQ (reference sequence).

This clonotype was seen at least ten times. V gene TRBV12-3 or TRBV12-4 combines with J gene TRBJ2-1; possible D gene TRBD1, 5 bases. The CDR3 has 15 residues. Trimming took 3 bases from V and 2 from J, leaving 11 bases between them. The DNA of the CDR3 is TGTGCCAGCAGTTTGTCAGGGATTACCTACAATGAGCAGTTCTTC. Translation gives CASSLSGITYNEQFF.

This clonotype was recorded many times. The chain is built from TRBV12-3 or TRBV12-4 and TRBJ1-4; D is undetermined. The CDR3 totals 14 residues. V lost 5 bases to trimming and J lost 8 bases, with 15 bases between them. The DNA for the CDR3 is TGTGCCAGCAGTGAAACGGACCACAACGAAAAACTGTTTTTT. Translating it yields CASSETDHNEKLFF.

V and J are TRBV12-3 or TRBV12-4 and TRBJ2-6; D gene unclear. CDR3 size: 15 residues. The V end was cut by 1 base, the J end by 0 bases, with 4 bases between. The CDR3 nucleotides are TGTGCCAGCAGTTTAGACAGCTCTGGGGCCAACGTCCTGACTTTC. Translation gives CASSLDSSGANVLTF.

Details on this clonotype: Just one base apart from a much larger clone, this may be a read error. The chain has TRBV18 and TRBJ2-1; 10 bases match TRBD2. Germline assignment: CDR1 KGHSH and CDR2 LQKENI. The CDR3 is made up of 19 amino acids. The CDR3 DNA reads TGTGCCAGCTCACTCCGGGGTAGCGGGGGGATGAGCTCCTACAATGAGCGGTTCTTC. Its protein product is CASSLRGSGGMSSYNERFF.

This clonotype was detected only a few times. The genes are TRBV11-2 and TRBJ1-1; D is undetermined. CDR1 and CDR2 (germline): SGHAT, FQNNGV. Trimming removed 1 base at V and 7 bases at J, with 10 bases between. The CDR3 is 13 residues long. CDR3 residues: CASSLVYGGEAFF. In nucleotides, the CDR3 is TGTGCCAGCAGCTTAGTGTATGGTGGTGAAGCTTTCTTT.

This clonotype was seen many times. This chain joins TRBV20-1 and TRBJ2-3; 16 nucleotides line up with TRBD2. The V gene's germline CDR1 is DFQATT and CDR2 SNEGSKA (reference sequence). After removal of 4 bases from V and 11 bases from J, the junction contained 6 bases not matched to a gene. The CDR3 spans 14 residues. The CDR3 protein is CSATGLAGGPGQYF. The CDR3 nucleotides read TGCAGTGCTACGGGACTAGCGGGGGGGCCTGGGCAGTATTTT.

This clonotype has a handful of counts. The J gene is TRBJ1-5, the V gene TRBV10-3, with D perhaps TRBD1 (6 bases). Germline CDR1 and CDR2: ENHRY and SYGVKD. The CDR3 covers 15 residues. The V gene lost 0 bases and the J gene lost 6 bases, with 12 bases spanning the gap. CDR3 bases: TGTGCCATCAGTGAGTCGTTCAGGGGAAGTCAGCCCCAGCATTTT. This encodes CAISESFRGSQPQHF.

This clonotype was seen repeatedly, ten times or more. The chain uses TRBV12-3 or TRBV12-4 and TRBJ1-2, with unresolved D. The V end lost 1 base, the J end lost 8 bases, and 17 bases lay between the germline ends. The CDR3 spans 15 residues. In DNA form, the CDR3 reads TGTGCCAGCAGTTTAGTCCCGAATACCCCGGGGGGCTACACCTTC. It codes for CASSLVPNTPGGYTF.

This clonotype occurred a few times. A read error may produce the germline difference seen at one junction end. The chain employs TRBV7-7 and TRBJ1-1, with D possibly TRBD1 on 5 matching bases. CDR1 is SSHAT, CDR2 FNYEAQ, per germline (reference sequence). The CDR3 is 14 residues long. The CDR3 DNA reads TGTGCTAGCAGCCCGTTGGGACTGAACACTGAAGCTTTCTTT. Translating it yields CASSPLGLNTEAFF.

Many counts were recorded for this clonotype. The genes are TRBV5-6 and TRBJ2-2; no definite D call. The germline CDR1 and CDR2 sequences are SGHDT and YYEEEE. Trimming stripped 6 bases from V and 6 bases from J, with 12 bases between. The CDR3 extends over 13 amino acids. In DNA, the CDR3 is TGTGCCAGCAACAACGAACGTCCCGGGGAGCTGTTTTTT. Translated: CASNNERPGELFF. Complete variable domain (other parts from reference TRBV5-6 and TRBJ2-2): DAGVTQSPTHLIKTRGQQVTLRCSPKSGHDTVSWYQQALGQGPQFIFQYYEEEERQRGNFPDRFSGHQFPNYSSELNVNALLLGDSALYLCASNNERPGELFFGEGSRLTVL.